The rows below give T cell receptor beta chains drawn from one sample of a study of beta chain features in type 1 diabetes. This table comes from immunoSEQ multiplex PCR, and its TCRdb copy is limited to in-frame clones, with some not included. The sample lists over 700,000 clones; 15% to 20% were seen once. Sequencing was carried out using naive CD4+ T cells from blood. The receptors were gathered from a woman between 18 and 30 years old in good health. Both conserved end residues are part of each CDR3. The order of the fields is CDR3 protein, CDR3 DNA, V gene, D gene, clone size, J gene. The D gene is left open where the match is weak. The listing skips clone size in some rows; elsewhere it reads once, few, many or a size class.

CDR3 protein: CASSLFLGTEVPYEQYF; CDR3 DNA: TGCGCCAGCAGCTTGTTTCTCGGGACAGAAGTACCCTACGAGCAGTACTTC; V gene: TRBV5-1; D gene: TRBD1; clone size: -; J gene: TRBJ2-7
CDR3 protein: CASSLGVSLSDTQYF; CDR3 DNA: TGTGCCAGCAGCTTGGGGGTCTCTTTATCCGATACGCAGTATTTT; V gene: TRBV5-6; D gene: -; clone size: -; J gene: TRBJ2-3
CDR3 protein: CATSLRRGKQYEQYF; CDR3 DNA: TGTGCCACCTCCCTGAGGCGGGGGAAACAATACGAGCAGTACTTC; V gene: TRBV6-1; D gene: TRBD2; clone size: once; J gene: TRBJ2-7
CDR3 protein: CASSLRLAGNYEQYF; CDR3 DNA: TGTGCCAGCAGCTTACGACTAGCGGGAAACTACGAGCAGTACTTC; V gene: TRBV7-9; D gene: TRBD2; clone size: -; J gene: TRBJ2-7
CDR3 protein: CASSGTGAAGANVLTF; CDR3 DNA: TGTGCCAGCTCCGGGACAGGGGCGGCTGGGGCCAACGTCCTGACTTTC; V gene: TRBV18; D gene: TRBD1; clone size: -; J gene: TRBJ2-6
CDR3 protein: CASSPQDLGTNPYEQYF; CDR3 DNA: TGTGCCAGCTCACCGCAGGACCTCGGGACTAATCCCTACGAGCAGTACTTC; V gene: TRBV18; D gene: TRBD2; clone size: -; J gene: TRBJ2-7
CDR3 protein: CASSSLAETYEQYF; CDR3 DNA: TGTGCCAGCAGTTCACTAGCGGAGACGTACGAGCAGTACTTC; V gene: TRBV6-5; D gene: TRBD2; clone size: -; J gene: TRBJ2-7
CDR3 protein: CASSRSGGTYEQYF; CDR3 DNA: TGTGCCAGCAGCCGGAGCGGGGGAACCTACGAGCAGTACTTC; V gene: TRBV6-5; D gene: TRBD2; clone size: -; J gene: TRBJ2-7
CDR3 protein: CASSSRGPGGIYEQYF; CDR3 DNA: TGTGCCAGCAGCTCCAGAGGCCCAGGGGGGATCTACGAGCAGTACTTC; V gene: TRBV7-2; D gene: -; clone size: -; J gene: TRBJ2-7
CDR3 protein: CASSPLQTSEAFF; CDR3 DNA: TGTGCCAGCTCTCCTCTCCAAACCTCTGAAGCTTTCTTT; V gene: TRBV27; D gene: -; clone size: -; J gene: TRBJ1-1
CDR3 protein: CASRSLTSSFGELFF; CDR3 DNA: TGTGCCAGCAGATCACTTACTAGCTCGTTCGGGGAGCTGTTTTTT; V gene: TRBV7-9; D gene: -; clone size: few; J gene: TRBJ2-2
CDR3 protein: CASSPRIAGGITGELFF; CDR3 DNA: TGCGCCAGCAGCCCCAGAATAGCGGGAGGCATCACCGGGGAGCTGTTTTTT; V gene: TRBV4-1; D gene: TRBD2; clone size: -; J gene: TRBJ2-2
CDR3 protein: CASSLGVTTNTGELFF; CDR3 DNA: TGCGCCAGCAGCTTGGGAGTCACCACGAACACCGGGGAGCTGTTTTTT; V gene: TRBV5-1; D gene: -; clone size: few; J gene: TRBJ2-2
CDR3 protein: CASSFLTGPSFFGEQYF; CDR3 DNA: TGTGCCAGCAGCTTTCTAACCGGACCCTCCTTTTTCGGCGAGCAGTACTTC; V gene: TRBV7-9; D gene: -; clone size: few; J gene: TRBJ2-7
CDR3 protein: CASSLASGPYNEQFF; CDR3 DNA: TGTGCCAGCAGCTTAGCTTCGGGACCTTACAATGAGCAGTTCTTC; V gene: TRBV7-2; D gene: -; clone size: -; J gene: TRBJ2-1
CDR3 protein: CASSPGQGISEQFF; CDR3 DNA: TGCGCCAGCAGCCCGGGACAGGGGATAAGTGAGCAGTTCTTC; V gene: TRBV5-1; D gene: TRBD1; clone size: few; J gene: TRBJ2-1
CDR3 protein: CASSYQPDQPQHF; CDR3 DNA: TGTGCCAGCTCTTACCAGCCCGATCAGCCCCAGCATTTT; V gene: TRBV7-2; D gene: -; clone size: -; J gene: TRBJ1-5
CDR3 protein: CASSQDHPIPGEQYF; CDR3 DNA: TGCGCCAGCAGCCAAGATCACCCTATTCCTGGGGAGCAGTACTTC; V gene: TRBV4-3; D gene: -; clone size: few; J gene: TRBJ2-7
CDR3 protein: CASILQGGTEAFF; CDR3 DNA: TGTGCCAGCATCCTACAGGGCGGCACTGAAGCTTTCTTT; V gene: TRBV27; D gene: -; clone size: few; J gene: TRBJ1-1
CDR3 protein: CATSRDGLAAYEQYF; CDR3 DNA: TGTGCCACCAGCAGAGATGGCCTAGCGGCATACGAGCAGTACTTC; V gene: TRBV15; D gene: TRBD2; clone size: -; J gene: TRBJ2-7
CDR3 protein: CASSLSFKPTYEQYF; CDR3 DNA: TGTGCCAGCAGCTTAAGTTTTAAGCCTACCTACGAGCAGTACTTC; V gene: TRBV7-9; D gene: -; clone size: -; J gene: TRBJ2-7
CDR3 protein: CASNAGTSGRARERFF; CDR3 DNA: TGTGCCAGCAACGCCGGGACTAGCGGGAGGGCCAGAGAGCGGTTCTTC; V gene: TRBV2; D gene: TRBD2; clone size: -; J gene: TRBJ2-1
CDR3 protein: CASSLTNVMETQYF; CDR3 DNA: TGTGCCAGCAGCCTCACGAACGTGATGGAGACCCAGTACTTC; V gene: TRBV7-2; D gene: -; clone size: -; J gene: TRBJ2-5
CDR3 protein: CAIRGGLAGVNEQFF; CDR3 DNA: TGTGCCATCAGGGGGGGACTAGCGGGAGTCAATGAGCAGTTCTTC; V gene: TRBV10-3; D gene: TRBD2; clone size: -; J gene: TRBJ2-1
CDR3 protein: CASSQGGLAATNEKLFF; CDR3 DNA: TGTGCCAGCAGCCAAGGGGGGTTGGCTGCAACTAATGAAAAACTGTTTTTT; V gene: TRBV14; D gene: -; clone size: few; J gene: TRBJ1-4
CDR3 protein: CASSLSSWQYF; CDR3 DNA: TGTGCCAGCAGTTTATCAAGCTGGCAGTACTTC; V gene: TRBV28; D gene: -; clone size: few; J gene: TRBJ2-7
CDR3 protein: CASSRASGNNEQFF; CDR3 DNA: TGCGCCAGCAGCCGGGCTAGCGGGAACAATGAGCAGTTCTTC; V gene: TRBV4-3; D gene: TRBD2; clone size: few; J gene: TRBJ2-1